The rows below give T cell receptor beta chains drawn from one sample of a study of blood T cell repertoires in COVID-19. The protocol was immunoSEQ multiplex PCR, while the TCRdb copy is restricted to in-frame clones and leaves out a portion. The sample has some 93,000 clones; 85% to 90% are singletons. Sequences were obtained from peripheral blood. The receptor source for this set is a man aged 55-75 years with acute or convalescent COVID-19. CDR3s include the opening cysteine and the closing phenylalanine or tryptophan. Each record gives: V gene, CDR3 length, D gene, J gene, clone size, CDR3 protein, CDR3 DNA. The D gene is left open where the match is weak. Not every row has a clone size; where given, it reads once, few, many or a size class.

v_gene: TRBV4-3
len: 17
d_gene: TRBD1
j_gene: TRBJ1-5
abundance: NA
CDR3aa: CASSQDLPGQSNQPQHF
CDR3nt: TGCGCCAGCAGCCAAGACCTCCCGGGACAGAGCAATCAGCCCCAGCATTTT

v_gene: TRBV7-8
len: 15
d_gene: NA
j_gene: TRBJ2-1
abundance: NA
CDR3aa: CASSPIFGSTNEQFF
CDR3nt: TGTGCCAGCAGCCCGATTTTTGGGAGTACGAATGAGCAGTTCTTC

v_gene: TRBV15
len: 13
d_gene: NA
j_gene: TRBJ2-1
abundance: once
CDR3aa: CATSRNPRDEQFF
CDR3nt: TGTGCCACCAGCAGGAACCCGCGGGATGAGCAGTTCTTC

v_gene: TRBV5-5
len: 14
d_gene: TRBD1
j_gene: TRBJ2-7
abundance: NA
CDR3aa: CASSSPTGWEEQYF
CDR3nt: TGTGCCAGCAGCTCCCCGACAGGGTGGGAGGAGCAGTACTTC

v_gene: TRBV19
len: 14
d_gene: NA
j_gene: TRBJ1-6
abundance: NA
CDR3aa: CASSISVARTPLHF
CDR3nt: TGTGCCAGTAGTATTTCAGTGGCGAGGACACCCCTCCACTTT

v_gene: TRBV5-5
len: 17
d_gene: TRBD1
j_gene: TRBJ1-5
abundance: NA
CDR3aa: CASSLGQGPWGNQPQHF
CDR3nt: TGTGCCAGCAGCTTGGGACAGGGTCCGTGGGGCAATCAGCCCCAGCATTTT

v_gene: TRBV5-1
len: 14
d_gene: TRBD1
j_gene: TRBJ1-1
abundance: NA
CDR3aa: CASSLDTGGTEAFF
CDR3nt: TGCGCCAGCAGCTTGGATACAGGGGGCACTGAAGCTTTCTTT

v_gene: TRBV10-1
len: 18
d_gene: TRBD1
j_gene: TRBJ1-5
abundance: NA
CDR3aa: CASSLHRDRGFGNQPQHF
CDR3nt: TGCGCCAGCAGCCTTCACCGGGACAGAGGGTTCGGCAATCAGCCCCAGCATTTT

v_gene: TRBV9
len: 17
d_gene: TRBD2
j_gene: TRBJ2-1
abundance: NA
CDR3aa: CASSPISRASGENEQFF
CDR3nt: TGTGCCAGCAGCCCAATTTCGCGGGCTAGCGGGGAAAATGAGCAGTTCTTC

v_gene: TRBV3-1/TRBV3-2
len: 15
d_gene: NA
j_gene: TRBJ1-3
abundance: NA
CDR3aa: CASSQGQGTGNTIYF
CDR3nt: TGTGCCAGCAGCCAAGGGCAGGGGACTGGAAACACCATATATTTT

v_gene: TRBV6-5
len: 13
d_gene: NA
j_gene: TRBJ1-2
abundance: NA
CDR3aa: CASSYSWAGGYTF
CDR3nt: TGTGCCAGCAGTTACTCGTGGGCGGGTGGCTACACCTTC

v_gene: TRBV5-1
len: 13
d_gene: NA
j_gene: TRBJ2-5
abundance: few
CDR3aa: CASSQAQGQTQYF
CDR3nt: TGCGCCAGCAGCCAGGCCCAGGGCCAGACCCAGTACTTC

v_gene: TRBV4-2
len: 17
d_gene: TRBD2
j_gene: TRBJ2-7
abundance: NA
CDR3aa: CASSQELAGPLKGEQYF
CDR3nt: TGTGCCAGCAGCCAAGAACTAGCGGGACCCCTTAAAGGCGAGCAGTACTTC

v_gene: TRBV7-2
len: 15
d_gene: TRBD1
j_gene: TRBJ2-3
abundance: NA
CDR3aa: CASSARTGITDTQYF
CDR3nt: TGTGCCAGCAGCGCCAGGACAGGAATCACAGATACGCAGTATTTT

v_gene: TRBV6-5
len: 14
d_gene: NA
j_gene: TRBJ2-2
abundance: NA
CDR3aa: CASSYSAGNGELFF
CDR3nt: TGTGCCAGCAGTTACTCGGCCGGGAATGGGGAGCTGTTTTTT

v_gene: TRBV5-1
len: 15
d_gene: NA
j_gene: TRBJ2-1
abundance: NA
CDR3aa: CASSLARGYPNEQFF
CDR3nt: TGCGCCAGCAGCTTGGCTCGCGGGTACCCTAATGAGCAGTTCTTC

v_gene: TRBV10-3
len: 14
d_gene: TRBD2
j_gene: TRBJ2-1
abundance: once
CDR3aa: CAISTSGNGNEQFF
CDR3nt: TGTGCCATCAGCACTAGCGGCAACGGCAATGAGCAGTTCTTC

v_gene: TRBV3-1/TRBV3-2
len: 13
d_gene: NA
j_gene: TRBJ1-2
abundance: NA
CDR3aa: CASSQDSHYGYTF
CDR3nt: TGTGCCAGCAGCCAAGACAGTCACTATGGCTACACCTTC

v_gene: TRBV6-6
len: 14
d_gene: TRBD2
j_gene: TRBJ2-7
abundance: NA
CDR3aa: CASSPTSGSYEQYF
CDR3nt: TGTGCCAGCAGCCCGACTAGCGGGAGCTACGAGCAGTACTTC

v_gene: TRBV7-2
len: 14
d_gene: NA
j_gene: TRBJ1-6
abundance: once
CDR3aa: CASSLRQGNSPLHF
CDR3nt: TGTGCCAGCAGCTTAAGGCAGGGAAATTCACCCCTCCACTTT

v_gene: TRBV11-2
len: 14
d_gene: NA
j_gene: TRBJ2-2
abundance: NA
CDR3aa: CASSLLLNTGELFF
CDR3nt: TGTGCCAGCAGCTTACTCTTGAACACCGGGGAGCTGTTTTTT

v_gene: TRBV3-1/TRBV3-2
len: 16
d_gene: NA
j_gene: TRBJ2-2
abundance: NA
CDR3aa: CASSPKVTTSSGELFF
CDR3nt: TGTGCCAGCAGCCCTAAAGTGACTACAAGTTCCGGGGAGCTGTTTTTT

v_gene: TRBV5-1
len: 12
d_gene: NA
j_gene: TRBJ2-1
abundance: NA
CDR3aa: CASSLSSVEQFF
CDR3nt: TGCGCCAGCAGCTTGAGTAGCGTTGAGCAGTTCTTC

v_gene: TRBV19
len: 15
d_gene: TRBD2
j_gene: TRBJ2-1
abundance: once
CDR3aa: CASSGTSRRYNEQFF
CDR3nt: TGTGCCAGTAGCGGGACTAGCAGACGTTACAATGAGCAGTTCTTC

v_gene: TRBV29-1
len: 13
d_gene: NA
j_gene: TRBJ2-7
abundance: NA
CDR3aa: CSVSSLGGYEQYF
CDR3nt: TGCAGCGTTTCCTCCCTAGGGGGCTACGAGCAGTACTTC

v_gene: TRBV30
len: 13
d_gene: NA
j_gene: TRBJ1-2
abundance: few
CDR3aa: CAWQPGDRYGYTF
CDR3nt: TGTGCCTGGCAACCAGGGGACCGCTATGGCTACACCTTC

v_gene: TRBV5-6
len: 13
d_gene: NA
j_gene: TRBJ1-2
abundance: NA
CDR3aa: CASSLVSGYGYTF
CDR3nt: TGTGCCAGCAGCTTGGTTTCGGGCTATGGCTACACCTTC

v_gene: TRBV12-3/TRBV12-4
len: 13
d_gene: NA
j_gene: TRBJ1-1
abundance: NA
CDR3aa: CASSPGGDTEAFF
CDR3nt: TGTGCCAGCAGCCCCGGAGGGGACACTGAAGCTTTCTTT

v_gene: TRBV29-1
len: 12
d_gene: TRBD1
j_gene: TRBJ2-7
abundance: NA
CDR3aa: CSVVRGQYEQYF
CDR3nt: TGCAGCGTTGTAAGGGGACAGTACGAGCAGTACTTC

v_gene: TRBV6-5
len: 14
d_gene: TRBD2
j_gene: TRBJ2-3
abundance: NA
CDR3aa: CASKKRGLTDTQYF
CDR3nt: TGTGCCAGCAAGAAGCGGGGGCTCACAGATACGCAGTATTTT

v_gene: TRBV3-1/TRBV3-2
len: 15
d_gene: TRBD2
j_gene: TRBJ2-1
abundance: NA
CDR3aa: CASSRAGEAYNEQFF
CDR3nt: TGTGCAAGCAGCCGAGCGGGAGAGGCGTACAATGAGCAGTTCTTC

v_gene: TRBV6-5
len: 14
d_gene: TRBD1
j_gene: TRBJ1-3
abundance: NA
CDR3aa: CASRQDRSGNTIYF
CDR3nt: TGTGCCAGCAGACAGGACAGGTCTGGAAACACCATATATTTT

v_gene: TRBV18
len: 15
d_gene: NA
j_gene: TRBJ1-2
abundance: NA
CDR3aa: CASSPGQGTNYGYTF
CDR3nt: TGTGCCAGCTCCCCGGGTCAGGGTACTAACTATGGCTACACCTTC

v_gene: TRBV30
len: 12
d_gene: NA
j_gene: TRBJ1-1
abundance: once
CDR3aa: CAWSGDRAEAFF
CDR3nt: TGTGCCTGGAGTGGCGATCGGGCTGAAGCTTTCTTT

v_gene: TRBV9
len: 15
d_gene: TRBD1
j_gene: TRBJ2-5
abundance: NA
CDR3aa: CASSPNYGTEETQYF
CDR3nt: TGTGCCAGCAGCCCCAACTACGGGACAGAAGAGACCCAGTACTTC

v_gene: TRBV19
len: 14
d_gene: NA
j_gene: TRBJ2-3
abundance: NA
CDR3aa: CASSMGPSTDTQYF
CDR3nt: TGTGCCAGTAGTATGGGGCCTAGCACAGATACGCAGTATTTT

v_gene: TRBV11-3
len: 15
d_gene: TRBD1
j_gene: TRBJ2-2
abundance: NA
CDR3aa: CASSKRQGAHGELFF
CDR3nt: TGTGCCAGCAGCAAGAGACAGGGGGCACACGGGGAGCTGTTTTTT

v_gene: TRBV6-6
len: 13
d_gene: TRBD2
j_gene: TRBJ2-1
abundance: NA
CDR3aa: CASKLAGGNEQFF
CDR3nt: TGTGCCAGCAAACTAGCGGGGGGCAATGAGCAGTTCTTC

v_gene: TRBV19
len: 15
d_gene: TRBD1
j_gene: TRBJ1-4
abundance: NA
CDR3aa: CASSRTQGINEKLFF
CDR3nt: TGTGCCAGTAGTAGAACACAGGGGATTAATGAAAAACTGTTTTTT

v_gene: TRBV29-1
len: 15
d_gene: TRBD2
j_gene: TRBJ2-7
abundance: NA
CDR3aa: CSVAGGLALTYEQYF
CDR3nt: TGCAGCGTTGCTGGGGGACTAGCCTTAACCTACGAGCAGTACTTC

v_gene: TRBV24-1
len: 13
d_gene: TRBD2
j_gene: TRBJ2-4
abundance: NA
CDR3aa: CATQASGGNIQYF
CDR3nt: TGTGCCACCCAAGCTAGCGGAGGAAACATTCAGTACTTC

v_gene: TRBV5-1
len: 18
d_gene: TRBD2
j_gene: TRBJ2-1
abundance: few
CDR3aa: CASSFDRTSGSSYNEQFF
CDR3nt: TGCGCCAGCAGCTTTGACCGGACTAGCGGAAGCTCCTACAATGAGCAGTTCTTC

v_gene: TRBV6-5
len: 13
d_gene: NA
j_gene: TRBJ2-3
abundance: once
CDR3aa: CASRSPGWDTQYF
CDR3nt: TGTGCCAGCAGGTCCCCAGGGTGGGATACGCAGTATTTT

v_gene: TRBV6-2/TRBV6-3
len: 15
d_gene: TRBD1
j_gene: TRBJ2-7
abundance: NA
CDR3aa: CASSYRFDRGYEQYF
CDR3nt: TGTGCCAGCAGTTACCGGTTCGACAGGGGGTACGAGCAGTACTTC

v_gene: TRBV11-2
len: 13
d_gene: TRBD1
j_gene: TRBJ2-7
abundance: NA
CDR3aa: CAITGTGSYEQYF
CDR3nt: TGTGCCATCACCGGGACAGGGTCCTACGAGCAGTACTTC